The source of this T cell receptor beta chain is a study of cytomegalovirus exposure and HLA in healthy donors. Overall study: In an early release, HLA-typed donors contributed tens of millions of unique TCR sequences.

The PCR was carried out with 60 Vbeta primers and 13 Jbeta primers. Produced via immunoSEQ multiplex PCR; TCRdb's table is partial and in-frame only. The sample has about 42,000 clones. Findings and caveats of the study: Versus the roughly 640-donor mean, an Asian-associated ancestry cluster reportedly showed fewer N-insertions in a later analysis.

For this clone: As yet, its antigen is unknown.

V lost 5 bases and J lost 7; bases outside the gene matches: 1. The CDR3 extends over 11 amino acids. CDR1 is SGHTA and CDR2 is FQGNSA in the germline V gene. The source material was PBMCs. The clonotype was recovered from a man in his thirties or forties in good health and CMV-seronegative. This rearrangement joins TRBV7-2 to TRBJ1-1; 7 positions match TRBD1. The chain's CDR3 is CASSRDSEAFF. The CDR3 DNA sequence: TGTGCCAGCAGCAGGGACAGTGAAGCTTTCTTT.